A single T cell receptor (beta chain) is shown here with its context. The germline V gene encodes CDR1 MDHEN and CDR2 SYDVKM. The CDR3 consists of 12 residues. The V end was cut by 3 bases, the J end by 11 bases, with 11 bases between. The source of the sample is a study of blood T cell repertoires in COVID-19. Only in-frame clones appear in the TCRdb table, and some are missing; sequencing was by immunoSEQ multiplex PCR. In the table there are just over 40,000 clones, about 80% of which are singletons. This chain joins TRBV28 and TRBJ1-5; D not resolved. The source of this sequence is a woman aged 60-75 years with acute or convalescent COVID-19. The sample was peripheral blood. CDR3 residues: CASSLGGPSQHF. In DNA form, the CDR3 reads TGTGCCAGCAGTTTGGGAGGGCCCTCCCAGCATTTT. Complete variable domain (other parts from reference TRBV28 and TRBJ1-5): DVKVTQSSRYLVKRTGEKVFLECVQDMDHENMFWYRQDPGLGLRLIYFSYDVKMKEKGDIPEGYSVSREKKERFSLILESASTNQTSMYLCASSLGGPSQHFGDGTRLSIL.